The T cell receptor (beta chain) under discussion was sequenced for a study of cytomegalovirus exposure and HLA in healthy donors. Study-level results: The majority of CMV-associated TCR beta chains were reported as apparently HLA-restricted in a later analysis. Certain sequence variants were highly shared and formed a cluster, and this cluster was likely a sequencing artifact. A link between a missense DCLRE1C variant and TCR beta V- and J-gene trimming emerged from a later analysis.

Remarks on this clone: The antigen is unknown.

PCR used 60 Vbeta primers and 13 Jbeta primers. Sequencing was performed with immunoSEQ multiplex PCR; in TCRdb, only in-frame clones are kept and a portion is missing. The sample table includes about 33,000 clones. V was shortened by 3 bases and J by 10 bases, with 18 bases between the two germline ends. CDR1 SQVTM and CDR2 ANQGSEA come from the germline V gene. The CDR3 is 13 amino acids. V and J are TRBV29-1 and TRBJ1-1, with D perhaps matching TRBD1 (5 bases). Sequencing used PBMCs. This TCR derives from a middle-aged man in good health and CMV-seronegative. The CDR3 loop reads CSVEQGLGFSAFF. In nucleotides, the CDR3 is TGCAGCGTTGAGCAGGGTTTAGGGTTTTCAGCTTTCTTT.